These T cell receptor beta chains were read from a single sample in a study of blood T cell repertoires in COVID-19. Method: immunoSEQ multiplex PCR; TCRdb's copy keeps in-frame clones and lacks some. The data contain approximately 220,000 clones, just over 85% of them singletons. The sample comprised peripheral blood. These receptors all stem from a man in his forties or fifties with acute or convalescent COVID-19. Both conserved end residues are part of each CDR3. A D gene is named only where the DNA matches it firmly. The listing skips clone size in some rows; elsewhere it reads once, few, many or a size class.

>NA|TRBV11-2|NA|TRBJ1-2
CASSLAGGEGGYTF
TGTGCCAGCAGCTTAGCCGGCGGCGAGGGTGGCTACACCTTC
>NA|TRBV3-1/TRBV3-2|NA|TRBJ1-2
CASSRGGLYGYTF
TGTGCCAGCAGCCGGGGGGGACTTTATGGCTACACCTTC
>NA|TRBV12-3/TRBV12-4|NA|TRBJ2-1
CASSLQGNNEQFF
TGTGCCAGCAGTTTACAGGGAAACAATGAGCAGTTCTTC
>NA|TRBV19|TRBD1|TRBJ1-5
CASSPGQRSNQPQHF
TGTGCCAGTAGCCCGGGACAGCGAAGCAATCAGCCCCAGCATTTT
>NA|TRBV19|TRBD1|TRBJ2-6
CASANLNRGRSGANVLTF
TGTGCCAGCGCTAACTTAAACAGGGGAAGGTCTGGGGCCAACGTCCTGACTTTC
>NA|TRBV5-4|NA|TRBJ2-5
CASSPMGRGARKETQYF
TGTGCCAGCAGCCCTATGGGCAGGGGTGCTAGAAAAGAGACCCAGTACTTC
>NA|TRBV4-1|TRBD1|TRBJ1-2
CASSQPTAGGQGYTF
TGCGCCAGCAGCCAACCGACCGCAGGGGGCCAAGGCTACACCTTC
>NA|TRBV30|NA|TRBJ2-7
CAWEPGQPSYEQYF
TGTGCCTGGGAACCGGGACAACCGTCCTACGAGCAGTACTTC
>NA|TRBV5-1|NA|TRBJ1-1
CASSQQPGQMNTEAFF
TGCGCCAGCAGTCAACAGCCGGGACAAATGAACACTGAAGCTTTCTTT
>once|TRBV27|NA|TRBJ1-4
CASSRVNEKLFF
TGTGCCAGTTCCAGGGTAAATGAAAAACTGTTTTTT
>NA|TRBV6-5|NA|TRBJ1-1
CASSVQRVNTEAFF
TGTGCCAGCAGCGTCCAGCGGGTGAACACTGAAGCTTTCTTT
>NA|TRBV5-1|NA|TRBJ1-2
CASSLRTVNYGYTF
TGCGCCAGCAGCCTTCGGACAGTAAACTATGGCTACACCTTC
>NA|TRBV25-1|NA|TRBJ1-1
CASSEYPGTDMNTEAFF
TGTGCCAGCAGTGAATATCCAGGGACTGATATGAACACTGAAGCTTTCTTT
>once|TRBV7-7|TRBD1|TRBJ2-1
CASSFGQGVYEQFF
TGTGCCAGCAGCTTCGGACAGGGAGTCTATGAGCAGTTCTTC
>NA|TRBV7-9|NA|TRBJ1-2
CASSLGRIESYGYTF
TGTGCCAGCAGCTTAGGGCGGATAGAATCGTATGGCTACACCTTC
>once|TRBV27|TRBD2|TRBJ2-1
CASSLGLAGYNEQFF
TGTGCCAGCAGTCTAGGACTAGCGGGGTACAATGAGCAGTTCTTC
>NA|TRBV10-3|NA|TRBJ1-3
CAISGQGNTIYF
TGTGCCATCAGTGGACAGGGAAACACCATATATTTT
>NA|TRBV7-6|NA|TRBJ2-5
CASRGAGETQYF
TGTGCCAGCAGGGGGGCCGGAGAGACCCAGTACTTC
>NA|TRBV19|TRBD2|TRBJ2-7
CASSGTTSYEQYF
TGTGCCAGTTCCGGGACTACCTCCTACGAGCAGTACTTC
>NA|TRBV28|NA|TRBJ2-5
CASSLYGVQAETQYF
TGTGCCAGCAGTTTATACGGGGTCCAAGCAGAGACCCAGTACTTC
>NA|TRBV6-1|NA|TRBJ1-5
CASSPVSNQPQHF
TGTGCCAGCAGTCCAGTTAGCAATCAGCCCCAGCATTTT
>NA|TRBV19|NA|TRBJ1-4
CASSLILNEKLFF
TGTGCCAGTAGTTTGATACTTAATGAAAAACTGTTTTTT
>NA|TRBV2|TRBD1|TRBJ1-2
CASTVDRAGYTF
TGTGCCAGCACCGTCGACAGGGCTGGCTACACCTTC
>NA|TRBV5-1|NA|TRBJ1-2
CASSLGEGVYGYTF
TGCGCCAGCAGCTTAGGGGAGGGAGTCTATGGCTACACCTTC
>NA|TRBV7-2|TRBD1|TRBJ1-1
CASSAGQGSPMNTEAFF
TGTGCCAGCAGCGCGGGACAGGGGTCCCCAATGAACACTGAAGCTTTCTTT
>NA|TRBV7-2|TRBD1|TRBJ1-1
CASSYQGGRAEAFF
TGTGCCAGCAGCTACCAGGGGGGAAGAGCTGAAGCTTTCTTT
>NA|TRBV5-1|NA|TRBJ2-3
CASSPRTDFTDTQYF
TGCGCCAGCAGCCCCCGGACAGATTTCACAGATACGCAGTATTTT
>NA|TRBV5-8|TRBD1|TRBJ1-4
CASSPTGVNEKLFF
TGTGCCAGCAGCCCGACAGGGGTTAATGAAAAACTGTTTTTT
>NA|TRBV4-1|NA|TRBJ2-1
CASSQDLQYNEQFF
TGCGCCAGCAGCCAAGATTTACAGTACAATGAGCAGTTCTTC
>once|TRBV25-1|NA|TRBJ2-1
CASSEGVADYNEQFF
TGTGCCAGCAGTGAAGGGGTAGCGGATTACAATGAGCAGTTCTTC
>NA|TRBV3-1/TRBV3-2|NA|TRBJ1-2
CASSPSGPNGYTF
TGTGCCAGCAGCCCCTCAGGTCCGAATGGCTACACCTTC
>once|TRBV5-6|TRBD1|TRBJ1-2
CASSLGPGQENYGYTF
TGTGCCAGCAGCTTGGGCCCGGGACAGGAAAACTATGGCTACACCTTC
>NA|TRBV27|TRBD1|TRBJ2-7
CASSWGTGPGEQYF
TGTGCCAGCAGTTGGGGGACAGGCCCGGGGGAGCAGTACTTC
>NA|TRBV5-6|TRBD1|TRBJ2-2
CASSLATTRGLINTGELFF
TGTGCCAGCAGCTTGGCCACAACCAGGGGGCTGATTAACACCGGGGAGCTGTTTTTT
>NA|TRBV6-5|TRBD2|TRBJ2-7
CASSYSSGDSYEQYF
TGTGCCAGCAGTTACTCCAGCGGGGACTCCTACGAGCAGTACTTC
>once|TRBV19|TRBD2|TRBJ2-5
CASSDLSGGLQETQYF
TGTGCCAGTAGCGATTTGAGCGGGGGGCTACAAGAGACCCAGTACTTC
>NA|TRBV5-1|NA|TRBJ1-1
CASSSMPGVDEAFF
TGCGCCAGCTCCTCAATGCCGGGAGTTGATGAAGCTTTCTTT
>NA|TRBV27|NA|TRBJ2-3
CASSPAGGTDTQYF
TGTGCCAGCAGTCCGGCGGGCGGCACAGATACGCAGTATTTT
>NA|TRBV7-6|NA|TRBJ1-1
CASSLVRGRSTEAFF
TGTGCCAGCAGCTTAGTACGGGGGAGGAGTACTGAAGCTTTCTTT
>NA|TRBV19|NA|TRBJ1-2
CASSIDHSRIIYGYTF
TGTGCCAGTAGTATAGACCACTCTAGGATAATCTATGGCTACACCTTC
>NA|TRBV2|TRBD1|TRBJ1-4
CASSLDRGGEKLFF
TGTGCCAGCAGTCTAGACAGGGGAGGTGAAAAACTGTTTTTT
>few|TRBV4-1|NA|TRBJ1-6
CASSQTFQNNSPLHF
TGCGCCAGCAGCCAAACGTTCCAGAATAATTCACCCCTCCACTTT
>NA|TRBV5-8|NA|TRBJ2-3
CASSTGVTDTQYF
TGTGCCAGCAGCACGGGGGTCACAGATACGCAGTATTTT
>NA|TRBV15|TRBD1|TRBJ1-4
CATSRASGQVNEKLFF
TGTGCCACCAGCAGAGCCTCCGGACAGGTTAATGAAAAACTGTTTTTT
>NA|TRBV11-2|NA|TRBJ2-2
CASSSGQSTGELFF
TGTGCCAGCAGCTCCGGACAGTCCACCGGGGAGCTGTTTTTT
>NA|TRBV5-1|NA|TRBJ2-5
CASSFNRDQETQYF
TGCGCCAGCAGCTTTAACAGGGACCAAGAGACCCAGTACTTC
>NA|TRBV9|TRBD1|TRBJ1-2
CASSARTGTGLYGYTF
TGTGCCAGCAGCGCGAGGACCGGGACAGGGCTCTATGGCTACACCTTC
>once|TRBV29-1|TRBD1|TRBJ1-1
CSTGQGANTEAFF
TGCAGCACCGGACAGGGGGCGAACACTGAAGCTTTCTTT
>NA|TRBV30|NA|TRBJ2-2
CAWRGPANTGELFF
TGTGCCTGGAGGGGGCCGGCTAACACCGGGGAGCTGTTTTTT
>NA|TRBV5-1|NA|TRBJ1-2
CASSSLTGYNGYTF
TGCGCCAGCAGCTCCTTAACAGGGTATAATGGCTACACCTTC
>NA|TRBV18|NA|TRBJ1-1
CASSPITGTAFF
TGTGCCAGCTCACCAATTACAGGGACGGCTTTCTTT
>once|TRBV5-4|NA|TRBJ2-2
CASSLGPVRPGELFF
TGTGCCAGCAGCTTGGGGCCCGTCAGGCCCGGGGAGCTGTTTTTT
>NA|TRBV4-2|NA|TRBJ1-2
CASSQEGRASYGYTF
TGTGCCAGCAGCCAAGAGGGCAGGGCGTCCTATGGCTACACCTTC
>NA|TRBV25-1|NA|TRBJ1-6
CASSEFRSINSPLHF
TGTGCCAGCAGTGAATTCAGATCGATCAATTCACCCCTCCACTTT
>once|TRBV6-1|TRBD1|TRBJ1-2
CASSETGGAGWDGYTF
TGTGCCAGCAGTGAAACAGGGGGCGCAGGTTGGGATGGCTACACCTTC
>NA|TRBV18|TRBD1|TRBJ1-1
CASSPDRANTEAFF
TGTGCCAGCTCACCGGACAGGGCTAACACTGAAGCTTTCTTT
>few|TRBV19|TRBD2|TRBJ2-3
CASSAQPGLVRDTQYF
TGTGCCAGTAGTGCACAACCGGGACTAGTAAGAGATACGCAGTATTTT
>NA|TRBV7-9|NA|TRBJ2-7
CASSFRGETYEQYF
TGTGCCAGCAGCTTCAGGGGCGAAACCTACGAGCAGTACTTC
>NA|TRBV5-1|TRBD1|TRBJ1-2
CASSPRDRREGYTF
TGCGCCAGCAGCCCGAGGGACAGAAGGGAGGGCTACACCTTC
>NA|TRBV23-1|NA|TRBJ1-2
CASSQSSGYTF
TGCGCCAGCAGTCAATCCTCTGGCTACACCTTC